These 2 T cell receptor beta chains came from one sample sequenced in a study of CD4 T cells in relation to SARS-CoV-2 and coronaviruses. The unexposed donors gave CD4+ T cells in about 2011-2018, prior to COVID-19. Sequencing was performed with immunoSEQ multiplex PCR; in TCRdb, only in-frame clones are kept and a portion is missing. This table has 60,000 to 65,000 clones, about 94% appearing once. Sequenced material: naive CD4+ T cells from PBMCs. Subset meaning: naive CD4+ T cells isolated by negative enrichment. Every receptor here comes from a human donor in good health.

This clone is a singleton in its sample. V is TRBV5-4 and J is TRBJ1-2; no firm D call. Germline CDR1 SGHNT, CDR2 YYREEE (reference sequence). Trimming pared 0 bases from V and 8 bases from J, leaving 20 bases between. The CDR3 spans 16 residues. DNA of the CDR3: TGTGCCAGCAGCTTGGGGAGCGTCAAGCCCCAAGGAGGCTACACCTTC. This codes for CASSLGSVKPQGGYTF.

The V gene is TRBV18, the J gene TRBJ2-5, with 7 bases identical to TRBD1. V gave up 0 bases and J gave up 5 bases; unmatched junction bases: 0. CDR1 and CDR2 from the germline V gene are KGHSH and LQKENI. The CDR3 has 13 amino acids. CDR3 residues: CASSPPTGETQYF. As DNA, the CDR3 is TGTGCCAGCTCACCACCGACAGGGGAGACCCAGTACTTC.